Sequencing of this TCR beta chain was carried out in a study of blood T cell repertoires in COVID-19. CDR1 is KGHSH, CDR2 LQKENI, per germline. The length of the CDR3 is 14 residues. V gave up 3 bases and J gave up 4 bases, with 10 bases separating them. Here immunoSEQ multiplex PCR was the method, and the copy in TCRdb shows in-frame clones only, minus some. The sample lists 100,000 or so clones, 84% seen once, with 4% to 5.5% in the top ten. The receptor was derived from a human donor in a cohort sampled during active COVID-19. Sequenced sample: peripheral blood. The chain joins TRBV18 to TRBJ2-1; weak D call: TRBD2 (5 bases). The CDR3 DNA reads TGTGCCAGCTCACCCCTGGACTCTTACAATGAGCAGTTCTTC. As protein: CASSPLDSYNEQFF.